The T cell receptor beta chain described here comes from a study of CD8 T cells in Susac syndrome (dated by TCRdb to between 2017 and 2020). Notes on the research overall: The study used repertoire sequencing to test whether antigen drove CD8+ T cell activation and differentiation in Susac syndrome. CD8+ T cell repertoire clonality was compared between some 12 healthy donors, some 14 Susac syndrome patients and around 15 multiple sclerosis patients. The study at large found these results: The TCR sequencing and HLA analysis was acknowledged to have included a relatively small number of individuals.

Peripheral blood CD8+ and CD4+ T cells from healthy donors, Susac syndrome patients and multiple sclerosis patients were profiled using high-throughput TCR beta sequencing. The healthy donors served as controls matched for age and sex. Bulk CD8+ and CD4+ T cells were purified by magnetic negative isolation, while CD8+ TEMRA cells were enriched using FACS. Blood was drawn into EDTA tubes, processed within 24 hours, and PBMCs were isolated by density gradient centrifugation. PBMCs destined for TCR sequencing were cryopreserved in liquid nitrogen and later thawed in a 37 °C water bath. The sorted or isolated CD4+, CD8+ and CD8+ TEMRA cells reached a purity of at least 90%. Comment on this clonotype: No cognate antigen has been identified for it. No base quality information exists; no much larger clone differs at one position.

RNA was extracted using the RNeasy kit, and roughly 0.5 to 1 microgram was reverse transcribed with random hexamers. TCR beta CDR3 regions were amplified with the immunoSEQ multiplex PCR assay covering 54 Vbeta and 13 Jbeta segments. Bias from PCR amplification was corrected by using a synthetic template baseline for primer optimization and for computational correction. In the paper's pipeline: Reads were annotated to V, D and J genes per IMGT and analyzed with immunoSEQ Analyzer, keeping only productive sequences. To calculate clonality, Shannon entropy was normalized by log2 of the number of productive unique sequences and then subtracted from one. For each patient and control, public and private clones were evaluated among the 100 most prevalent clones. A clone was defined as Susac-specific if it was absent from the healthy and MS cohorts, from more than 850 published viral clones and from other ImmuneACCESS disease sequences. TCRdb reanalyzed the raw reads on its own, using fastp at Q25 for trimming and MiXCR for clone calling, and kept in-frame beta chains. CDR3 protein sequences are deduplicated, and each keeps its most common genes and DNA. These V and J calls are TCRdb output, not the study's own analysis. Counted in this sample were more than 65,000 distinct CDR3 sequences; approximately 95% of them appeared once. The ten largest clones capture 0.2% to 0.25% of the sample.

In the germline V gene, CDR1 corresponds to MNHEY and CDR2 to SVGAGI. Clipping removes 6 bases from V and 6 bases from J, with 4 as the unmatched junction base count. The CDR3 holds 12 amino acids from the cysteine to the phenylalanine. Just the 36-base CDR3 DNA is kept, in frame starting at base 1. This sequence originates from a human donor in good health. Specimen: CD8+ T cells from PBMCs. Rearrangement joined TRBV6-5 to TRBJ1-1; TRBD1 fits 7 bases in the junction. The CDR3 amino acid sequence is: CASSTGTAEAFF. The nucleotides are TGTGCCAGCAGCACCGGGACAGCTGAAGCTTTCTTT.